The sequence of this TCR beta chain was determined in a study of T cells in localized non-small cell lung cancer. The V gene lost 2 bases and the J gene lost 2 bases, with 9 bases spanning the gap. The CDR3 consists of 14 residues. CDR1 and CDR2 (germline): MNHEY, SMNVEV (reference sequence). This clone was counted between two and nine times. Method: immunoSEQ multiplex PCR; TCRdb's copy keeps in-frame clones and lacks some. The sample includes thousands of clones, 37% of them seen just once. V gene TRBV27 combines with J gene TRBJ2-5, with D possibly being TRBD2 (6 bases). The starting material was lung tumor tissue, obtained before any cancer treatment. The TCR was taken from a female donor older than 55 with stage I lung adenocarcinoma. CDR3 bases: TGTGCCAGCAGTTTAAGGACTACTCAAGAGACCCAGTACTTC. Residues: CASSLRTTQETQYF.